The entry below describes one T cell receptor beta chain. Its matching antigen is unknown. Per germline, CDR1 ENHRY and CDR2 SYGVKD. The CDR3 runs 13 residues. V trimming: 4 bases; J trimming: 6 bases; junction bases outside the gene matches: 5. The sample originates from a study of shared clonotypes between healthy human individuals. Study findings and constraints: Naive subsets tended to show greater estimated richness than memory subsets.

The data were produced by immunoSEQ multiplex PCR, yet TCRdb's version contains in-frame clones alone and is incomplete. The sample has more than 2 million clones; 90% to 95% are singletons. The clonotype was recovered from a man aged 18 to 29 in good health. The sample comprised naive CD4+ T cells sorted from blood. Regarding subset: CD45RA+ positively selected. V gene TRBV10-3 combines with J gene TRBJ2-7, with 8 bases fitting TRBD1. Here the CDR3 reads CAISGGQGAEQYF. The CDR3 coding sequence is TGTGCCATCAGTGGGGGTCAGGGGGCCGAGCAGTACTTC.